This T cell receptor beta chain was captured by sequencing in a study of T cell responses to AZD1222 COVID-19 vaccine. Overall study findings and caveats: All repertoire sampling was performed exclusively after the peak T cell response.

As to this clone: Its matching antigen is unknown.

Per the germline V gene, CDR1 is MGHRA and CDR2 is YSYEKL. This CDR3 has 16 residues. Trimming took 0 bases from V and 2 from J, leaving 8 bases between them. The method was immunoSEQ multiplex PCR; TCRdb's version includes in-frame clones alone and lacks a portion of them. This table has around 100,000 clones, roughly 86% appearing once. The chain recombines TRBV4-1 with TRBJ2-6, with D maybe TRBD1 (6 bases). The sequenced sample was peripheral blood, obtained 28 days after the second dose of the MenACWY control vaccine. The clonotype comes from an adult who received the MenACWY meningococcal vaccine as a control. As DNA, the CDR3 is TGCGCCAGCAGCCAAGATCGGACAGCTGGGGCCAACGTCCTGACTTTC. Amino acid sequence: CASSQDRTAGANVLTF.